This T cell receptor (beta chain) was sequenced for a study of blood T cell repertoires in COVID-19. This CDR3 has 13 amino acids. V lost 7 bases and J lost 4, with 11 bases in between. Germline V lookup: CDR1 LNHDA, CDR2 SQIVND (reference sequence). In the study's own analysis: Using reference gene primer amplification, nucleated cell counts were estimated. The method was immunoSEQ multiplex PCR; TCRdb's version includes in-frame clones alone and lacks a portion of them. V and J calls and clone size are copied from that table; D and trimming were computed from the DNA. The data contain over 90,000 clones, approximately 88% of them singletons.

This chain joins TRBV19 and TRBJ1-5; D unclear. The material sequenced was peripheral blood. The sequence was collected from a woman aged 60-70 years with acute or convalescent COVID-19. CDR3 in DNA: TGTGCCAGTACCTTTAGGACTAATCAGCCCCAGCATTTT. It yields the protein CASTFRTNQPQHF.